This TCR beta chain comes out of a study of OX40 agonist ivuxolimab in advanced cancers. Assay used: immunoSEQ multiplex PCR; TCRdb lists only in-frame clones, some missing. The sample consists of more than 45,000 clones, about nine tenths of them appearing once. Trimming cost V 8 bases and J 2 bases; bases outside gene matches: 5. Germline CDR1 reads MNHEY; CDR2 reads SVGAGI. CDR3 length: 14 amino acids. The chain joins TRBV6-5 to TRBJ2-4, with 8 bases aligning to TRBD1. This clonotype originated in an adult with an advanced solid tumor such as melanoma, head and neck, liver or kidney cancer. Sequencing was performed on CD4+ or CD8+ T cells sorted from blood, taken in a trial of the OX40 agonist ivuxolimab. The CDR3 sequence: CASRQGMTKNIQYF. The CDR3 DNA is TGTGCCAGCCGACAGGGGATGACCAAAAACATTCAGTACTTC.